The text below deals with one T cell receptor beta chain. Antigen: not known. The germline V and J ends were trimmed by 4 bases and 4 bases, with 16 bases remaining between them. Germline lookup yields CDR1 SGHNT and CDR2 YYREEE (reference sequence). This CDR3 comprises 15 residues. This sample is part of a study of T cells in localized non-small cell lung cancer. General study findings and limits: Heterogeneity within the tumor remains possible, as just one region underwent sequencing. A higher density of T cells in blood coincided with extended overall survival. Of the top 100 tumor clones, median roughly 55 were in adjacent lung, around 28 among its top 100. Uninvolved adjacent lung had the highest recorded T cell clonality, with tumor below it.

Sequencing was performed with immunoSEQ multiplex PCR; in TCRdb, only in-frame clones are kept and a portion is missing. This table holds roughly 14,000 clones, 70% to 90% found once. The chain carries TRBV5-4 and TRBJ2-3; no clear D. This specimen was peripheral blood mononuclear cells, taken before any cancer treatment. The clonotype comes from a male donor aged 60 or older with stage II lung adenocarcinoma. CDR3 nucleotides: TGTGCCAGCAGCACTCAAGGCGAAGGGCCAGATACGCAGTATTTT. Encoded protein: CASSTQGEGPDTQYF. The variable domain in full, completed from reference TRBV5-4 and TRBJ2-3, reads ETGVTQSPTHLIKTRGQQVTLRCSSQSGHNTVSWYQQALGQGPQFIFQYYREEENGRGNFPPRFSGLQFPNYSSELNVNALELDDSALYLCASSTQGEGPDTQYFGPGTRLTVL.